This T cell receptor (beta chain) is from a study of blood T cell repertoires in COVID-19. For the study at large: The United States, Italy and Spain provided the acute and convalescent COVID-19 samples. T cells, B-cell-depleted T cells, or PBMCs supplied cDNA or gDNA.

In the original analysis: Nucleated cell number was recorded as an estimate derived from reference gene primer amplification. Profiling relied on immunoSEQ multiplex PCR, and the TCRdb table lists in-frame clones only, not all of them. Clone size and V and J calls were adopted from that table, with D and trimming inferred from the DNA. Of 150,000 to 200,000 clones in the sample, 75% to 90% are singletons; the top ten hold 0.7% to 0.9%. Two negative PCRs, clearance, or symptom resolution were required of recovered Cohort 3 donors. Trimming took 5 bases from V and 6 from J; bases not matched to a gene: 3. Germline CDR1 reads SGHTA; CDR2 reads FQGTGA. CDR3 length: 13 amino acids.

The J gene is TRBJ2-2, the V gene TRBV7-3; the match to TRBD1 covers 7 bases. This sequence was found in a woman younger than 30 who had recovered from COVID-19. The sequencing input was PBMCs or T cells enriched from blood (not recorded which). The DNA for the CDR3 is TGTGCCAGCAGCCCCACAGGGGCCGGGGAGCTGTTTTTT. It encodes CASSPTGAGELFF.